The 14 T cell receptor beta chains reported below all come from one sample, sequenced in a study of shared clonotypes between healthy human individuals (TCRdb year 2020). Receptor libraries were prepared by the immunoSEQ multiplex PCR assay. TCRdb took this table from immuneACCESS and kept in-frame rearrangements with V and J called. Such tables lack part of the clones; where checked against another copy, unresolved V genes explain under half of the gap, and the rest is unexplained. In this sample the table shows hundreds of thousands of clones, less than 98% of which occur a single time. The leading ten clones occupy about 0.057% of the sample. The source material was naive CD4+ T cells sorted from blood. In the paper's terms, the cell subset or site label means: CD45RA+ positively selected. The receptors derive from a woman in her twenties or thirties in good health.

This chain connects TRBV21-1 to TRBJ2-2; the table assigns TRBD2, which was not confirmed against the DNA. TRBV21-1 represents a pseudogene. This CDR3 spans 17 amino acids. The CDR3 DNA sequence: TGTGCCAGCAGCAAACGACGGGTAGGCCAAGACACCGGGGAGCTGTTTTTT. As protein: CASSKRRVGQDTGELFF.

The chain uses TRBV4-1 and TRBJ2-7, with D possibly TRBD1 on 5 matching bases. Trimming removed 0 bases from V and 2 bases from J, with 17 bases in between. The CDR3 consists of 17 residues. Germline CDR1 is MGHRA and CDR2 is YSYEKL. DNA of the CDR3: TGCGCCAGCAGCCAAGAAGCAGGGCGGTCGGCGCCCTACGAGCAGTACTTC. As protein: CASSQEAGRSAPYEQYF.

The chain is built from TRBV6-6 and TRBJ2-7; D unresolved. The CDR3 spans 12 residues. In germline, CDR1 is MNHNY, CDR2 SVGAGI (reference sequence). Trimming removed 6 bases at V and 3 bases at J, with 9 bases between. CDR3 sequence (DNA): TGTGCCAGCAGAACGATGGACTACGAGCAGTACTTC. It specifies CASRTMDYEQYF.

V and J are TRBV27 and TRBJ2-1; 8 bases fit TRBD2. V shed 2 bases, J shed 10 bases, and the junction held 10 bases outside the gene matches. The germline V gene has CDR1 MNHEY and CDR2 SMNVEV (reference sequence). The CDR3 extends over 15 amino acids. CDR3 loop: CASSLNGIPSGEQFF. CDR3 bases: TGTGCCAGCAGTTTAAATGGAATACCTAGCGGGGAGCAGTTCTTC.

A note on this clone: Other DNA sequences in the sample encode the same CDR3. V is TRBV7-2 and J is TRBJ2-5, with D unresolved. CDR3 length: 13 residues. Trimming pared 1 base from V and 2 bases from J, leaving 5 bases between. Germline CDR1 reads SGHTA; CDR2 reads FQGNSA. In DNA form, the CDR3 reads TGTGCCAGCAGCTTAGGCCAACAAGAGACCCAGTACTTC. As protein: CASSLGQQETQYF.

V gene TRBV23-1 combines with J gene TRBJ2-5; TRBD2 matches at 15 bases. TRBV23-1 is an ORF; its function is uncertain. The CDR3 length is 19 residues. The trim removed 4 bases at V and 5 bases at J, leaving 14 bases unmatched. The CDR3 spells CASSRDSGTSGRRAETQYF. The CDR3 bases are TGCGCCAGCAGTCGCGACTCCGGGACTAGCGGGAGGAGGGCGGAGACCCAGTACTTC.

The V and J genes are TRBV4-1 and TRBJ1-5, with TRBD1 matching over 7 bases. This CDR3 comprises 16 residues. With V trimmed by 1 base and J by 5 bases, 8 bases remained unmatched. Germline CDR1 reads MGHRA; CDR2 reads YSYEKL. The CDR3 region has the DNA TGCGCCAGCAGCCAAGTACAGGGGATCAGGGATCAGCCCCAGCATTTT. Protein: CASSQVQGIRDQPQHF.

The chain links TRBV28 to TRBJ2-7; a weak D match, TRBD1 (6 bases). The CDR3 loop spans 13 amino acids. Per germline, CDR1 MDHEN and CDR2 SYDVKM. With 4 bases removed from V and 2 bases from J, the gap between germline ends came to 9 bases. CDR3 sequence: CASSWGQAYEQYF. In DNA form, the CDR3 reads TGTGCCAGCAGTTGGGGACAAGCCTACGAGCAGTACTTC.

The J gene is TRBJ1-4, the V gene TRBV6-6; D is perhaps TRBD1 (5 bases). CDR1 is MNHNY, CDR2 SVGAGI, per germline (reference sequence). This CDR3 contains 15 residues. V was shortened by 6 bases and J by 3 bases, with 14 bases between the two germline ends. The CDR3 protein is CASRLGGASNEKLFF. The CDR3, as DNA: TGTGCCAGCAGACTCGGGGGTGCTTCTAATGAAAAACTGTTTTTT.

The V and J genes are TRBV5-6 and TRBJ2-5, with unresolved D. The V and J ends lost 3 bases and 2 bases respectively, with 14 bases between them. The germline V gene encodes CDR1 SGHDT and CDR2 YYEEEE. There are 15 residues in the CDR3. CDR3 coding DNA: TGTGCCAGCAGCTCGCTCAATGGAAGACAAGAGACCCAGTACTTC. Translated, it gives CASSSLNGRQETQYF.

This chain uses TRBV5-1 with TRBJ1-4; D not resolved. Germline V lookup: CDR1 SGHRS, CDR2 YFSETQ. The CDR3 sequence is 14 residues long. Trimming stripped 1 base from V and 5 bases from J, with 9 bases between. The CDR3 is CASSLNTENEKLFF. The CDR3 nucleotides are TGCGCCAGCAGCTTGAATACGGAGAATGAAAAACTGTTTTTT.

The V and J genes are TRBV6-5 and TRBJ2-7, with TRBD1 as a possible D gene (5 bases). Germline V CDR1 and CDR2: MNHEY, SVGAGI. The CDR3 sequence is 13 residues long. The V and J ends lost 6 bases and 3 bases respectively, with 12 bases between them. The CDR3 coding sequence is TGTGCCAGCAGGCTTGGGGCCGACTACGAGCAGTACTTC. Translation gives CASRLGADYEQYF.

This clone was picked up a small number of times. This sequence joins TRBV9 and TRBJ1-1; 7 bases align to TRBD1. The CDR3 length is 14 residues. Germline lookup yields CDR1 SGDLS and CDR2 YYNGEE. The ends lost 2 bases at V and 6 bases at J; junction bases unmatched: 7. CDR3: CASSVTGEGAEAFF. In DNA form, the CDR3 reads TGTGCCAGCAGCGTTACAGGGGAAGGCGCTGAAGCTTTCTTT.

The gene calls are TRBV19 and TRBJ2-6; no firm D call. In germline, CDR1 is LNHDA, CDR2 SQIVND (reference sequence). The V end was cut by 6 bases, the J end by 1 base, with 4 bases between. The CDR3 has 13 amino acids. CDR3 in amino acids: CASSLSGANVLTF. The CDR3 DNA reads TGTGCCAGTAGCTTATCTGGGGCCAACGTCCTGACTTTC.